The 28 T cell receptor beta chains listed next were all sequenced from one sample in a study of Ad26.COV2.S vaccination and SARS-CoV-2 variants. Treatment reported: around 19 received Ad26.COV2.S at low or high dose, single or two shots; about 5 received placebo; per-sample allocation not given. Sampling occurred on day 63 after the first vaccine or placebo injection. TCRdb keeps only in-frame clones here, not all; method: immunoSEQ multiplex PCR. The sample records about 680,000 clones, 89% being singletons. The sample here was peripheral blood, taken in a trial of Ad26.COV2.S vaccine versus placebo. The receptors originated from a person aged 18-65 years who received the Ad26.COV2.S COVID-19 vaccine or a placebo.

The CDR3 DNA follows: TGTGCCAGCAGCCTAGGACTAGCGAACTCCTACGAGCAGTACTTC. Its translation: CASSLGLANSYEQYF. The J gene is TRBJ2-7, the V gene TRBV5-8; 9 bases match TRBD2. J lost 0 bases, V lost 4 bases, and 5 bases had no gene match. Per the germline V gene, CDR1 is SGHTS and CDR2 is YDEGEE. The CDR3 is 15 residues long.

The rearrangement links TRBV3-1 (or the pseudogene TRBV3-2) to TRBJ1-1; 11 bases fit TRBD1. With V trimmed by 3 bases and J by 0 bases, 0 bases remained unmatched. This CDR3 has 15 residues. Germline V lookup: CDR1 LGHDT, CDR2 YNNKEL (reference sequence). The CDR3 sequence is CASSQDRGLNTEAFF. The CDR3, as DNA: TGTGCCAGCAGCCAGGACAGGGGGCTGAACACTGAAGCTTTCTTT.

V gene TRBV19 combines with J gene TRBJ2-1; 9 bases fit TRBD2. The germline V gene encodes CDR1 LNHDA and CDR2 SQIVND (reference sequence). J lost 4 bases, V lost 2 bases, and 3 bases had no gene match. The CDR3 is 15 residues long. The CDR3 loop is CASSIRLAGYNEQFF. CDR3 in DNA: TGTGCCAGTAGTATAAGGCTAGCGGGGTACAATGAGCAGTTCTTC.

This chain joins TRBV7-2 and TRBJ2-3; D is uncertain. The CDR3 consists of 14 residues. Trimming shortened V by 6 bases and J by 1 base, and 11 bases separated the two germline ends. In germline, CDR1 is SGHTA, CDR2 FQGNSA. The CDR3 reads CASRRRTGTDTQYF. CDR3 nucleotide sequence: TGTGCCAGCAGACGCCGCACAGGCACAGATACGCAGTATTTT.

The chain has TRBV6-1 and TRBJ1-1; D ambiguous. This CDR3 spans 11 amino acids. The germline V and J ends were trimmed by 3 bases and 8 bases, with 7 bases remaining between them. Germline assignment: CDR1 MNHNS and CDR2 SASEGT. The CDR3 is CASSEAGEAFF. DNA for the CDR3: TGTGCCAGCAGTGAGGCTGGGGAAGCTTTCTTT.

The CDR3 reads CAWSTPRGQANNEQFF. The CDR3 DNA is TGTGCCTGGAGTACCCCCCGGGGACAGGCTAACAATGAGCAGTTCTTC. The chain has TRBV30 and TRBJ2-1; 8 bases align to TRBD1. In germline, CDR1 is GTSNPN, CDR2 SVGIG (reference sequence). With V trimmed by 2 bases and J by 5 bases, 11 bases remained unmatched. The CDR3 length is 16 residues.

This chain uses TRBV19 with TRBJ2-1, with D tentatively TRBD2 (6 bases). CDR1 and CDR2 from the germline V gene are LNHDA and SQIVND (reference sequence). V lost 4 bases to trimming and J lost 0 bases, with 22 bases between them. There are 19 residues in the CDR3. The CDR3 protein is CASSTAATSFGSSYNEQFF. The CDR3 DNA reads TGTGCCAGTAGTACAGCCGCAACATCGTTCGGGAGCTCCTACAATGAGCAGTTCTTC.

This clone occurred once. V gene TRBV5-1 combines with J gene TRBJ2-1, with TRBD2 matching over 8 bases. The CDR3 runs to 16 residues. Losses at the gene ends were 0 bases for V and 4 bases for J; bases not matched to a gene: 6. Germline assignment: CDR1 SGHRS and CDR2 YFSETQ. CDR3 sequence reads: CASSLEVASGYNEQFF. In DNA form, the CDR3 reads TGCGCCAGCAGCTTGGAGGTGGCTAGCGGGTACAATGAGCAGTTCTTC. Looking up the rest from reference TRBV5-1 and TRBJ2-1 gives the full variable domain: KAGVTQTPRYLIKTRGQQVTLSCSPISGHRSVSWYQQTPGQGLQFLFEYFSETQRNKGNFPGRFSGRQFSNSRSEMNVSTLELGDSALYLCASSLEVASGYNEQFFGPGTRLTVL.

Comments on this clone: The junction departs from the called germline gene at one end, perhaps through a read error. The CDR3 protein is CASSIDNAGNTIYF. CDR3 DNA sequence: TGTGCCAGTAGCATAGACAACGCTGGAAACACCATATATTTT. This chain connects TRBV19 to TRBJ1-3, with D unresolved. Germline CDR1 and CDR2: LNHDA and SQIVND (reference sequence). The CDR3 is made up of 14 amino acids.

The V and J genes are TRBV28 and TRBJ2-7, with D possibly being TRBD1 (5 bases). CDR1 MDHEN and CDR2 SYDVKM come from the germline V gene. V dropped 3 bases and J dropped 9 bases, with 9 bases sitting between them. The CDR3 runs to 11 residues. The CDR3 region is CASSLGQAQYF. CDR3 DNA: TGTGCCAGCAGTTTGGGGCAGGCGCAGTACTTC.

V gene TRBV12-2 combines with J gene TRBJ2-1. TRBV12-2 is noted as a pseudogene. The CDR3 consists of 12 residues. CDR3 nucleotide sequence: TGTGCAAGTCGCCCCGGGACCGTTAAGCAGTTCTTC. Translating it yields CASRPGTVKQFF.

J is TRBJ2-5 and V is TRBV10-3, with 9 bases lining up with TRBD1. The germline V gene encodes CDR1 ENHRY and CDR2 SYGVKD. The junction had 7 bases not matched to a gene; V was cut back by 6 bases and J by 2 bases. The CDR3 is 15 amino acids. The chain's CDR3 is CAISRQGGGQETQYF. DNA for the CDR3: TGTGCCATCAGCAGACAGGGGGGAGGTCAAGAGACCCAGTACTTC.

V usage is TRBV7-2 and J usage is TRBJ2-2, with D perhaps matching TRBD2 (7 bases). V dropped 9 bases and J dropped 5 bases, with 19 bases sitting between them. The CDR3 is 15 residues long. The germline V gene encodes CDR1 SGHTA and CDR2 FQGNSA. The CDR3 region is CASRRGGLETGELFF. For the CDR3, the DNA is TGTGCCAGTCGTAGGGGGGGTCTAGAAACCGGGGAGCTGTTTTTT. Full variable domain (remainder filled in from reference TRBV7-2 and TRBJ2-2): GAGVSQSPSNKVTEKGKDVELRCDPISGHTALYWYRQSLGQGLEFLIYFQGNSAPDKSGLPSDRFSAERTGGSVSTLTIQRTQQEDSAVYLCASRRGGLETGELFFGEGSRLTVL.

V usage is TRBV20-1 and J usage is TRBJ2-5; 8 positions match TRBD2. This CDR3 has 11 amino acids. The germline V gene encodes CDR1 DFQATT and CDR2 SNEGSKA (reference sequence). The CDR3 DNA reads TGCAGCGGGGGGGAGAAAGAGACCCAGTACTTC. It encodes CSGGEKETQYF.

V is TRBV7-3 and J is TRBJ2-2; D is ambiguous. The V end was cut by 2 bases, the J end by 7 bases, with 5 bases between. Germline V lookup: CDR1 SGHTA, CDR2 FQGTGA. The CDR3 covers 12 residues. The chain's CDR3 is CASSLSGGELFF. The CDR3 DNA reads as TGTGCCAGCAGCTTATCCGGCGGGGAGCTGTTTTTT.

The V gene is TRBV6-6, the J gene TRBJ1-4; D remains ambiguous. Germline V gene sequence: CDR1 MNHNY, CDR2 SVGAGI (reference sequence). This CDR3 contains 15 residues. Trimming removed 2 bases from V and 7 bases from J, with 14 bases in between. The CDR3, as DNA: TGTGCCAGCAGTTACGAGGGAACAGCCAGTGAAAAACTGTTTTTT. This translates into CASSYEGTASEKLFF.

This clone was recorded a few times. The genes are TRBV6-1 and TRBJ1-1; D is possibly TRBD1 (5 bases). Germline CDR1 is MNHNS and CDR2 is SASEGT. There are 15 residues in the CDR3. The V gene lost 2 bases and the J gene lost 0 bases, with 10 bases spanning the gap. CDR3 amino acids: CASSEYRGMNTEAFF. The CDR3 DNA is TGTGCCAGCAGTGAATATCGGGGGATGAACACTGAAGCTTTCTTT.

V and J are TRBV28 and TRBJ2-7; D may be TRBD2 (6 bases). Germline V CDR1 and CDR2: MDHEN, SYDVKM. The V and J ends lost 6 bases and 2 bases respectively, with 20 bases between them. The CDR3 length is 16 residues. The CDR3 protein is CASSPEGLLGPYEQYF. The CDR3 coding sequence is TGTGCCAGCAGCCCGGAGGGCCTCCTGGGGCCCTACGAGCAGTACTTC.

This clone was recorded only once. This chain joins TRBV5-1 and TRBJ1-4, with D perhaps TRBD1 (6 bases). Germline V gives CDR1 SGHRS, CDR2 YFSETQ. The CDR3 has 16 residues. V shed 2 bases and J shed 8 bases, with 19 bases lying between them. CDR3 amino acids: CASSFSKDSPGEKLFF. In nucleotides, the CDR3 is TGCGCCAGCAGCTTTTCGAAGGACAGCCCTGGGGAAAAACTGTTTTTT. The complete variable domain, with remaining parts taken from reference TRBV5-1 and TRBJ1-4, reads KAGVTQTPRYLIKTRGQQVTLSCSPISGHRSVSWYQQTPGQGLQFLFEYFSETQRNKGNFPGRFSGRQFSNSRSEMNVSTLELGDSALYLCASSFSKDSPGEKLFFGSGTQLSVL.

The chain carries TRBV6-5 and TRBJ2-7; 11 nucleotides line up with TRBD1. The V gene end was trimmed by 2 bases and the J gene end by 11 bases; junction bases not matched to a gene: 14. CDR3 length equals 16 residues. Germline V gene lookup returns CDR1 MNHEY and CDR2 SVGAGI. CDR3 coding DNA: TGTGCCAGCAGTTACACCCTTCCGGACAGGGGGCCCCTGGAGTACTTC. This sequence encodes CASSYTLPDRGPLEYF.

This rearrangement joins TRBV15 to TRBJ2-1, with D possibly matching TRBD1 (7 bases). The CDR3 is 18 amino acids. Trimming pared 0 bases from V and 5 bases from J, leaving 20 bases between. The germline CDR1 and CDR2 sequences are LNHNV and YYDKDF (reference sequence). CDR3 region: CATSRDSSGGTVHNEQFF. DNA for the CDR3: TGTGCCACCAGCAGAGACTCAAGTGGGGGGACAGTTCACAATGAGCAGTTCTTC.

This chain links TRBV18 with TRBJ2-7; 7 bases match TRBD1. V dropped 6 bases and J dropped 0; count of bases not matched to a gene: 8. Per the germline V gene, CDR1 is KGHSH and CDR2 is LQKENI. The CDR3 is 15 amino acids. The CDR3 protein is CASSLDRAPSYEQYF. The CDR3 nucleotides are TGTGCCAGCTCTCTTGACAGGGCCCCCTCCTACGAGCAGTACTTC.

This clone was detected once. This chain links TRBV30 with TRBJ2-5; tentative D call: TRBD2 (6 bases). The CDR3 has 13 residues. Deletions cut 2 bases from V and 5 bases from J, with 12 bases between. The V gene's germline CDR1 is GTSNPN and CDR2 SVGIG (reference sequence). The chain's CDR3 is CAWSPGVVETQYF. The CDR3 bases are TGTGCCTGGAGTCCGGGAGTCGTCGAGACCCAGTACTTC.

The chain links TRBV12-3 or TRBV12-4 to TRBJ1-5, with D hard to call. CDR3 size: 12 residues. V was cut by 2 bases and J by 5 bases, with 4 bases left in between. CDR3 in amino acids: CASSLSDQPQHF. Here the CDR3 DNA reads TGTGCCAGCAGTTTATCAGATCAGCCCCAGCATTTT.

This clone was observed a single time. The CDR3, as DNA: TGTGCCAGCAGCTTCCCGGACCGTAACTATGGCTACACCTTC. Protein: CASSFPDRNYGYTF. V gene TRBV7-2 combines with J gene TRBJ1-2; D is uncertain. Germline-derived CDR1 and CDR2 are SGHTA and FQGNSA. The CDR3 has 14 residues. V was trimmed by 3 bases and J by 1 base, leaving 9 bases between them. The full variable domain, in which reference TRBV7-2 and TRBJ1-2 provide the parts outside the CDR3, is GAGVSQSPSNKVTEKGKDVELRCDPISGHTALYWYRQSLGQGLEFLIYFQGNSAPDKSGLPSDRFSAERTGGSVSTLTIQRTQQEDSAVYLCASSFPDRNYGYTFGSGTRLTVV.

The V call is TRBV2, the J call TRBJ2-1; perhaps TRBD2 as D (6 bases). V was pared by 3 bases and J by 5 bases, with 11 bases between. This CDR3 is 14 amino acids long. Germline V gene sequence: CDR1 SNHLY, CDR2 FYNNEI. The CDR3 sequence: CASSDDGGNNEQFF. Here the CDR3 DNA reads TGTGCCAGCAGTGATGACGGAGGGAACAATGAGCAGTTCTTC.

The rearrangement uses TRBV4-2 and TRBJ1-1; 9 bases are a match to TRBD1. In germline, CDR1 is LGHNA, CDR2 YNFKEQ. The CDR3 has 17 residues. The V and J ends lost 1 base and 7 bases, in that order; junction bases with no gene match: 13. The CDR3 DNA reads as TGTGCCAGCAGCCAAGCAAGCCACAGGGGGCGTCAGGGTGAAGCTTTCTTT. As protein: CASSQASHRGRQGEAFF.

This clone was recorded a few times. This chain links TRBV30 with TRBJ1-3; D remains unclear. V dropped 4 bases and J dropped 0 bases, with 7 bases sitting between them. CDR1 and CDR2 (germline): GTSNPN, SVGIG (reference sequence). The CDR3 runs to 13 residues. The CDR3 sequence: CAWTRDSGNTIYF. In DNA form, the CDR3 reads TGTGCCTGGACACGGGACTCTGGAAACACCATATATTTT.